The clone carrying this T cell receptor beta chain was observed a handful of times. Its antigen remains unidentified. This entry comes from a study of blood T cells in healthy people across ages. Researchers isolated at least 7 million PBMCs per sample. Points from the study as a whole: A strong correlation was found between TCR beta diversity and the percentage of naive T cells. Estimates based on one million T cells were treated as lower bounds.

Germline CDR1 is SGHDT and CDR2 is YYEEEE. J gave up 6 bases and V 6 bases, and 9 bases lay outside the gene matches. This CDR3 comprises 16 residues. Through a sample-barcoded 5' primer and a J-beta primer mix, a second PCR was run for roughly 7 to 11 cycles. Per sample, CDR3-containing paired-end reads numbered at least 3 million. In TCRdb, the 5' RACE reads were re-called with MiXCR into one record per CDR3 protein. The sample includes around 710,000 distinct CDR3 sequences, roughly 45% of them seen just once. The source of this sequence is a woman aged 55 to 70 in good health. This rearrangement joins TRBV5-6 to TRBJ1-4; 12 positions agree with TRBD1. Material for sequencing was blood. The CDR3 DNA reads as TGTGCCAGCACGGTGGGACAGGGGGCCATGTATGAAAAACTGTTTTTT. Its translation is CASTVGQGAMYEKLFF.